Shown below are 15 T cell receptor beta chains from a single sample sequenced in a study of shared clonotypes between healthy human individuals. Measured with immunoSEQ multiplex PCR; TCRdb has only the in-frame clones, and not every one. Of roughly 2.5 million clones listed, around 94% are singletons. Sequencing used naive CD4+ T cells sorted from blood. Stated subset: CD45RA+ positively selected. The receptors stem from a man younger than 35 in good health.

CDR3 loop: CASSDTGLAGGHEQFF. The CDR3 region has the DNA TGTGCCAGCAGCGATACGGGACTAGCGGGAGGCCATGAGCAGTTCTTC. J is TRBJ2-1 and V is TRBV27, with TRBD2 identical over 15 bases. The CDR3 length is 16 residues. Germline V gives CDR1 MNHEY, CDR2 SMNVEV (reference sequence). The V segment lost 6 bases and the J segment 8 bases; nucleotides outside the gene matches: 8.

This clone was seen just once. The V gene is TRBV4-1, the J gene TRBJ2-3; the match to TRBD2 covers 11 bases. Per germline, CDR1 MGHRA and CDR2 YSYEKL. The CDR3 has 17 residues. V gave up 2 bases and J gave up 2 bases; unmatched junction bases: 6. The CDR3 protein is CASSQSGLAVNTDTQYF. The CDR3 DNA is TGCGCCAGCAGCCAATCGGGACTAGCGGTAAACACAGATACGCAGTATTTT.

The V and J genes are TRBV23-1 and TRBJ1-5; perhaps TRBD1 as D (5 bases). TRBV23-1 is classed as an ORF, of uncertain function. V was cut by 4 bases and J by 15 bases, with 13 bases left in between. The CDR3 sequence is 11 residues long. Written as DNA, the CDR3 is TGCGCCAGCAGTCGAGGACACCCGAGGCATTTT. It translates to CASSRGHPRHF.

The rearrangement links TRBV18 to TRBJ2-7; TRBD1 agrees at 8 bases. Germline V gene data show CDR1 as KGHSH and CDR2 as LQKENI. The V segment lost 7 bases and the J segment 0 bases; nucleotides outside the gene matches: 8. The CDR3 runs to 15 residues. The CDR3, as DNA: TGTGCCAGCTTACTGCTAGGACAGGGCTCCTACGAGCAGTACTTC. Protein: CASLLLGQGSYEQYF.

J is TRBJ1-6 and V is TRBV14; 8 bases line up with TRBD1. CDR1 SGHDN and CDR2 FVKESK come from the germline V gene. The length of the CDR3 is 15 residues. J was trimmed by 10 bases and V by 1 base; bases with no gene match: 6. CDR3 sequence (DNA): TGTGCCAGCAGCCAAGGATCCACAGGGGGATCACCCCTCCACTTT. This codes for CASSQGSTGGSPLHF.

This rearrangement joins TRBV18 to TRBJ1-6; 7 bases match TRBD1. Trimming cost V 6 bases and J 8 bases; bases outside gene matches: 10. CDR1 KGHSH and CDR2 LQKENI come from the germline V gene. This CDR3 is built from 15 residues. CDR3 DNA: TGTGCCAGCTCGCGAAGACAGGGTAGCGATTCACCCCTCCACTTT. Protein sequence: CASSRRQGSDSPLHF.

The chain is built from TRBV6-4 and TRBJ1-1; TRBD1 matches 7 bases. Germline V gene data show CDR1 as MRHNA and CDR2 as SNTAGT. V shed 4 bases, J shed 5 bases, and the junction held 4 bases outside the gene matches. This CDR3 is 13 amino acids long. CDR3 bases: TGTGCCAGCAGTGCCACGGACAGGACTGAAGCTTTCTTT. This gives the protein CASSATDRTEAFF.

The gene calls are TRBV10-3 and TRBJ2-5; 7 bases fit TRBD2. Germline assignment: CDR1 ENHRY and CDR2 SYGVKD. V lost 3 bases to trimming and J lost 4 bases; unmatched junction nucleotides: 8. This CDR3 spans 15 amino acids. The CDR3, as DNA: TGTGCCATCAGTGATTTGGGCAGGGAGGGAGAGACCCAGTACTTC. Translated: CAISDLGREGETQYF.

This clone came up once. The chain has TRBV7-2 and TRBJ1-6, with 9 bases aligning to TRBD1. Germline V CDR1 and CDR2: SGHTA, FQGNSA. The V gene end was trimmed by 5 bases and the J gene end by 13 bases; junction bases not matched to a gene: 9. CDR3 length equals 14 residues. For the CDR3, the DNA is TGTGCCAGCAGCAGCCGGGACAGGGCTTCCCCCCTCCACTTT. This encodes CASSSRDRASPLHF.

This clone was seen a handful of times. The chain is built from TRBV20-1 and TRBJ1-5; D remains unclear. The CDR3 extends over 11 amino acids. From germline, CDR1 is DFQATT and CDR2 SNEGSKA (reference sequence). Deletions cut 3 bases from V and 11 bases from J, with 11 bases between. CDR3 in DNA: TGCAGTGCTAGCGTGGACGGATCCCAGCATTTT. Amino acid sequence: CSASVDGSQHF.

V gene TRBV6-5 combines with J gene TRBJ2-1; 14 nucleotides match TRBD2. Germline values: CDR1 MNHEY, CDR2 SVGAGI. The CDR3 contains 14 residues. Unmatched junction bases numbered 4, after V lost 8 bases and J lost 7 bases. The CDR3 sequence: CASGGLAGVNEQFF. In nucleotides, the CDR3 is TGTGCCAGCGGGGGACTAGCGGGAGTTAATGAGCAGTTCTTC.

The chain joins TRBV30 to TRBJ2-7; the D gene is possibly TRBD2 (7 bases). Germline V gene sequence: CDR1 GTSNPN, CDR2 SVGIG (reference sequence). V was clipped by 2 bases and J by 2 bases, with 13 bases between them. This CDR3 is built from 14 residues. The CDR3 nucleotides are TGTGCCTGGAGTAGGGGGGGAGTGACCTACGAGCAGTACTTC. Translating gives CAWSRGGVTYEQYF.

The CDR3 is CASSRQVTDTQYF. DNA of the CDR3: TGTGCCAGCAGTAGACAGGTTACAGATACGCAGTATTTT. This chain links TRBV6-5 with TRBJ2-3; a weak D match, TRBD1 (6 bases). Germline lookup yields CDR1 MNHEY and CDR2 SVGAGI. The CDR3 has 13 amino acids. V shed 5 bases and J shed 3 bases, with 9 bases lying between them.

The rearrangement links TRBV6-1 to TRBJ2-5; 7 nucleotides line up with TRBD1. V lost 2 bases to trimming and J lost 2 bases; unmatched junction nucleotides: 5. This CDR3 is 15 amino acids long. Germline assignment: CDR1 MNHNS and CDR2 SASEGT. The CDR3 sequence is CASSETLTGQETQYF. The CDR3 DNA sequence: TGTGCCAGCAGTGAAACGTTGACAGGGCAAGAGACCCAGTACTTC.

The V call is TRBV5-4, the J call TRBJ2-3; D is tentatively TRBD1 or TRBD2 (5 bases each). The CDR3 is 15 residues long. The germline V and J ends were trimmed by 4 bases and 0 bases, with 12 bases remaining between them. Per the germline V gene, CDR1 is SGHNT and CDR2 is YYREEE (reference sequence). The CDR3 sequence: CASSRDGRSTDTQYF. The CDR3 nucleotides are TGTGCCAGCAGCCGGGACGGAAGAAGCACAGATACGCAGTATTTT.